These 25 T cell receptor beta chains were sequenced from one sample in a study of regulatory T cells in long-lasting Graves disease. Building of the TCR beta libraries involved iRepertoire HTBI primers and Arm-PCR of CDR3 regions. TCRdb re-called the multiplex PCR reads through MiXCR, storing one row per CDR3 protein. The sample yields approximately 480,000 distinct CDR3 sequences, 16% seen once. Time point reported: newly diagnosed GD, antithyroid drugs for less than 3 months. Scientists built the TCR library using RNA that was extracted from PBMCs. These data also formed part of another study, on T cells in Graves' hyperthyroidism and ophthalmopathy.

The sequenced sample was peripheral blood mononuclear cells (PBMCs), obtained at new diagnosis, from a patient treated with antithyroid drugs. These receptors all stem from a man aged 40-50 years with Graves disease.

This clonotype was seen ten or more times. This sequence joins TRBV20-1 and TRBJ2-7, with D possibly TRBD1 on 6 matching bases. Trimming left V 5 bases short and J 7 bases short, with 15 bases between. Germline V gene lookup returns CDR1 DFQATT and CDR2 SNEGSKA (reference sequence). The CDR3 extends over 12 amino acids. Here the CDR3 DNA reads TGCAGTGCTGAGTCCACTGGACAGGAGCAGTACTTC. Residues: CSAESTGQEQYF.

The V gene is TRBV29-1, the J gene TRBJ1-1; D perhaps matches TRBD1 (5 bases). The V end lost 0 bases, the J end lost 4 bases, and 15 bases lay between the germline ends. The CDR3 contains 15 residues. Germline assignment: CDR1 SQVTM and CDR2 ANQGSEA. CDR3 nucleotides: TGCAGCGTTGAAGATCTTTTCGGGGCTGGCACTGAAGCTTTCTTT. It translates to CSVEDLFGAGTEAFF.

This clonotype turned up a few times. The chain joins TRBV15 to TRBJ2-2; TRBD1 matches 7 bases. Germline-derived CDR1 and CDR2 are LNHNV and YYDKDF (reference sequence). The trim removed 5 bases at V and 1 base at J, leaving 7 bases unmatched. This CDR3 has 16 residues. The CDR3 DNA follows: TGTGCCACCAGCGTTACACAGGGGCAGAACACCGGGGAGCTGTTTTTT. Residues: CATSVTQGQNTGELFF.

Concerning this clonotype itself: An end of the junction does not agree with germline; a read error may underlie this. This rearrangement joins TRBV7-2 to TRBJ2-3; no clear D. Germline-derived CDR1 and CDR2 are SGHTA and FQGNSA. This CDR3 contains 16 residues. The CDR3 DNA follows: TGTGCCAGCAGCTTAGAGTCCTCTGGGCGCACAGATACGCAATATTTT. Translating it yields CASSLESSGRTDTQYF.

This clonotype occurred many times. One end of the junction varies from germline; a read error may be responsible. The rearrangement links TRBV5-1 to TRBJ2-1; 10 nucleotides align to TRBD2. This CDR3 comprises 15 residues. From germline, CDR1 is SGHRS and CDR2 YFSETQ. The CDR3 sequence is CASSPSGSSYNEQFF. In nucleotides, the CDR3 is TGTGCCAGCAGCCCTAGCGGGAGCTCCTACAATGAGCAGTTCTTC.

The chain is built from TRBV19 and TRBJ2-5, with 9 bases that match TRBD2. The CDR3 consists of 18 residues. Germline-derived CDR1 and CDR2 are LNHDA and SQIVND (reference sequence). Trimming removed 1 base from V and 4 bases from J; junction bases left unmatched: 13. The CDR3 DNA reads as TGTGCCAGTAGTATAGCCGTAGCGGGAGTCCGGTTCGGAGAGACCCAGTACTTC. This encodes CASSIAVAGVRFGETQYF.

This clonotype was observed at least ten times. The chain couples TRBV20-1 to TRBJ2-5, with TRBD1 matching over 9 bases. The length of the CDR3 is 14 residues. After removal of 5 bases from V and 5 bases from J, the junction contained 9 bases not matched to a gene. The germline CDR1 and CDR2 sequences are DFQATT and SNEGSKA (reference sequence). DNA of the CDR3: TGCAGTGCTGCCAATCGACAGGGGGTGGAGACCCAGTACTTC. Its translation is CSAANRQGVETQYF.

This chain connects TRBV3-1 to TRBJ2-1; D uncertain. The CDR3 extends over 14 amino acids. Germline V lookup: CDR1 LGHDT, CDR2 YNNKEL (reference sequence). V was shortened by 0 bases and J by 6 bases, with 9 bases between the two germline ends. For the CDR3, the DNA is TGTGCCAGCAGCCAAGAGGCCATGGGCAATGAGCAGTTCTTC. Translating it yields CASSQEAMGNEQFF.

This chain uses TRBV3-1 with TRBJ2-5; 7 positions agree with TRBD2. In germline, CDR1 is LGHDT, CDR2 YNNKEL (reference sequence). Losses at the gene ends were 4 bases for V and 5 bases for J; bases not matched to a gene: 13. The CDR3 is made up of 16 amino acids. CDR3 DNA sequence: TGTGCCAGCAGCCCCCCAACCCCGGGACTACGGGAGACCCAGTACTTC. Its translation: CASSPPTPGLRETQYF.

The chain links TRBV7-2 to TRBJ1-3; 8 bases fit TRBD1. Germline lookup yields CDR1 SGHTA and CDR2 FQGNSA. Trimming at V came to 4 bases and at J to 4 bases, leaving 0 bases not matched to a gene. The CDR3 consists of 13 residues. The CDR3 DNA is TGTGCCAGCAGCTCAGGGGGCGGAAACACCATATATTTT. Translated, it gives CASSSGGGNTIYF. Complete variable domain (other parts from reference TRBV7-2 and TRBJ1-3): GAGVSQSPSNKVTEKGKDVELRCDPISGHTALYWYRQSLGQGLEFLIYFQGNSAPDKSGLPSDRFSAERTGGSVSTLTIQRTQQEDSAVYLCASSSGGGNTIYFGEGSWLTVV.

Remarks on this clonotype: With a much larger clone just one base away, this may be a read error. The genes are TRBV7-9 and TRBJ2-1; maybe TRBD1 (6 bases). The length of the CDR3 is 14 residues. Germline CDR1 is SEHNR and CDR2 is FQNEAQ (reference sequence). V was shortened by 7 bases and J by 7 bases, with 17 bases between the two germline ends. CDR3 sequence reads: CASNSTPGQNEQFF. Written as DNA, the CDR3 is TGTGCCAGCAACTCTACCCCGGGACAAAATGAGCAGTTCTTC.

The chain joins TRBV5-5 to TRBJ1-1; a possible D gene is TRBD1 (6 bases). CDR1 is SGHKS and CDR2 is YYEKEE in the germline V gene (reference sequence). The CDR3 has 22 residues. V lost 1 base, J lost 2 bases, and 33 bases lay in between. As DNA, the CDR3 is TGTGCCAGCAGCTTGCGGGTTAATATTTTTGTTGGTGGAGGACAGAAAAACACTGAAGCTTTCTTT. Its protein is CASSLRVNIFVGGGQKNTEAFF.

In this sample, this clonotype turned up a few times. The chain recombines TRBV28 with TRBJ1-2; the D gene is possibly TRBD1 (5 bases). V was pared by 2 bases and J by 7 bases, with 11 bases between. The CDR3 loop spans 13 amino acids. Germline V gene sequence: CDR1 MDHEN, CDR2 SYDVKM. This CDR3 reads CASSLETELGYTF. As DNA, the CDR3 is TGTGCCAGCAGTTTAGAGACAGAACTTGGCTACACCTTC.

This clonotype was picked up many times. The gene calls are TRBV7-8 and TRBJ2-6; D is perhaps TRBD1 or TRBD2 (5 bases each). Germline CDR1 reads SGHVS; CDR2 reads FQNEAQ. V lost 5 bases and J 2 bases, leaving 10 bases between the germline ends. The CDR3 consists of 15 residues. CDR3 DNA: TGTGCCAGCAGCGGAGTGGGGGCTGGGGCCAACGTCCTGACTTTC. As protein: CASSGVGAGANVLTF. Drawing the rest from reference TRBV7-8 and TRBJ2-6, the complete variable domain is GAGVSQSPRYKVAKRGQDVALRCDPISGHVSLFWYQQALGQGPEFLTYFQNEAQLDKSGLPSDRFFAERPEGSVSTLKIQRTQQEDSAVYLCASSGVGAGANVLTFGAGSRLTVL.

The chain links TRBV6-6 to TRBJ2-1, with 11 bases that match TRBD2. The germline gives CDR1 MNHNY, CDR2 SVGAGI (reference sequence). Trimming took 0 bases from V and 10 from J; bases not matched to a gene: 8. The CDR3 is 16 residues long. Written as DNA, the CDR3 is TGTGCCAGCAGTTACTCGGCTAGCGGGAGGACGGGGGAGCAGTTCTTC. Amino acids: CASSYSASGRTGEQFF.

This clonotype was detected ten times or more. This CDR3 is CASSKPGTRAYEQYF. The CDR3 nucleotides are TGTGCCAGCAGCAAACCCGGGACACGAGCCTACGAGCAGTACTTC. V usage is TRBV7-9 and J usage is TRBJ2-7; a possible D gene is TRBD1 (6 bases). Germline assignment: CDR1 SEHNR and CDR2 FQNEAQ (reference sequence). CDR3 length equals 15 residues. Trimming cost V 5 bases and J 2 bases, with 16 bases left between them.

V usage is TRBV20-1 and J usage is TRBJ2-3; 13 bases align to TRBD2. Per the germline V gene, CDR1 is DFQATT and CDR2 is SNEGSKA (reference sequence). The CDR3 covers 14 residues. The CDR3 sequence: CSRRTSGSPDTQYF. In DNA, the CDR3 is TGCAGCCGGAGGACTAGCGGGAGTCCCGATACGCAGTATTTT.

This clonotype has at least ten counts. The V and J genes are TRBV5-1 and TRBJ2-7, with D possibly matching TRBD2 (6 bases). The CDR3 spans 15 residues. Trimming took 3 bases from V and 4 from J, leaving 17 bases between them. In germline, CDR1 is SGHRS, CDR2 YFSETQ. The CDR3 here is CASSSLGTPSYEQYF. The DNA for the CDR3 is TGCGCCAGCAGCTCGCTGGGGACTCCTAGTTACGAGCAGTACTTC. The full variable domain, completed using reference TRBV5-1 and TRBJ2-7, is KAGVTQTPRYLIKTRGQQVTLSCSPISGHRSVSWYQQTPGQGLQFLFEYFSETQRNKGNFPGRFSGRQFSNSRSEMNVSTLELGDSALYLCASSSLGTPSYEQYFGPGTRLTVT.

CDR3 loop: CASSLDGTDEKLFF. The CDR3 DNA sequence: TGCGCCAGCAGCTTGGACGGGACAGATGAAAAACTGTTTTTT. The V call is TRBV5-1, the J call TRBJ1-4, with 7 bases aligning to TRBD1. Germline-derived CDR1 and CDR2 are SGHRS and YFSETQ. CDR3 length: 14 amino acids. Unmatched junction bases numbered 2, after V lost 0 bases and J lost 6 bases.

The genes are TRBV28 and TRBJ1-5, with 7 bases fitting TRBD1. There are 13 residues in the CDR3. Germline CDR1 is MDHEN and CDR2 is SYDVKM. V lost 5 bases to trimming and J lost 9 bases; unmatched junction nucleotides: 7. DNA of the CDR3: TGTGCCAGCAGTAGGGACAGTAACTCGCCCCAGCATTTT. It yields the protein CASSRDSNSPQHF.

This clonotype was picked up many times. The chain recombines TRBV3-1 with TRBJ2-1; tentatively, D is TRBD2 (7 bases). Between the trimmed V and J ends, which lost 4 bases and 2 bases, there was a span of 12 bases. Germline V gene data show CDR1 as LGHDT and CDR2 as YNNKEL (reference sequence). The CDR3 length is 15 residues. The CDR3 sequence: CASSREGGAYNEQFF. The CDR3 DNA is TGTGCCAGCAGCCGGGAGGGGGGCGCCTACAATGAGCAGTTCTTC.

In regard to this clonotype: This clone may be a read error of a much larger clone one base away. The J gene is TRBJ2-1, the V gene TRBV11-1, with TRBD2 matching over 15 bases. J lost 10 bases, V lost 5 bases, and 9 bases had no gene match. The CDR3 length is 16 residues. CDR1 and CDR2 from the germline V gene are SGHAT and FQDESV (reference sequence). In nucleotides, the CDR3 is TGTGCCAGCAGCCCAGGACTAGCGGGAGGGCCTTCCGAGCAGTTCTTC. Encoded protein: CASSPGLAGGPSEQFF.

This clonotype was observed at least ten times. This chain's CDR3 is CASSPHRGNTIYF. DNA of the CDR3: TGTGCCAGCAGCCCTCATCGAGGAAACACCATATATTTT. The rearrangement joins TRBV7-8 to TRBJ1-3; D is uncertain. Per germline, CDR1 SGHVS and CDR2 FQNEAQ. V was trimmed by 5 bases and J by 4 bases, leaving 9 bases between them. The CDR3 runs to 13 residues.

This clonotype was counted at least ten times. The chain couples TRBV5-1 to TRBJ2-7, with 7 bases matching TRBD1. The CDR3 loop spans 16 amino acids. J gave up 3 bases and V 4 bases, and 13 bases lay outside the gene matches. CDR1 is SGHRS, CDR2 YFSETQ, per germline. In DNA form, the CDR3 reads TGCGCCAGCAGCCTAGAGGACAGGCCCCCAAACTACGAGCAGTACTTC. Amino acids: CASSLEDRPPNYEQYF.

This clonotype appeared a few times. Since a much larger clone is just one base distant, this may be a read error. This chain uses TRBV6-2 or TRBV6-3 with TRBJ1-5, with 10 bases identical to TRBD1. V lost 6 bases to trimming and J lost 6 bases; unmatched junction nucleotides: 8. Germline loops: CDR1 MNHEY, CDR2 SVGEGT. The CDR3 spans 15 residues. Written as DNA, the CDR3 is TGTGCCAGCAGCACCGGGACAGGGGTGGGTCAGCCCCAGCATTTT. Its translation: CASSTGTGVGQPQHF.